Detailed here is one T cell receptor beta chain. Its antigen is unknown. Trimming removed 3 bases from V and 4 bases from J, with 12 bases in between. Germline-derived CDR1 and CDR2 are LNHDA and SQIVND (reference sequence). This CDR3 contains 14 residues. This sample stems from a study of vaccination effects on CD4 cells after COVID-19. Study conclusions and caveats: Infection-derived and vaccine-derived clones contracted markedly late after vaccination.

TCRdb keeps only in-frame clones here, not all; method: immunoSEQ multiplex PCR. The sample shows under 65,000 clones, around 86% of them seen only once. With the ViraFEST assay, the study expanded antigen-specific CD4+ T cells using viral peptide pools, then sequenced them. Subsequent to about 10 days of culture, CD4+ T cells were isolated. Each vaccine recipient was nucleocapsid antibody negative and had no prior SARS-CoV-2 infection. Peptides at roughly 10 ug/ml and IL-2 at 9 to 10 IU/ml were added to around 2 million PBMC per well. Fresh IL-2-containing medium replaced half the medium on days 3 and 7.

The receptor was derived from a human donor who received a COVID-19 vaccine. Sample: CD4+ T cells from PBMCs cultured with HCoV-229E spike peptides, taken before COVID-19 vaccination. The chain couples TRBV19 to TRBJ2-5, with D perhaps being TRBD1 or TRBD2 (5 bases each). CDR3 sequence (DNA): TGTGCCAGTAGTATTTCTTTTGGGGGAGAGACCCAGTACTTC. It codes for CASSISFGGETQYF. Full variable domain (missing parts from reference TRBV19 and TRBJ2-5): DGGITQSPKYLFRKEGQNVTLSCEQNLNHDAMYWYRQDPGQGLRLIYYSQIVNDFQKGDIAEGYSVSREKKESFPLTVTSAQKNPTAFYLCASSISFGGETQYFGPGTRLLVL.